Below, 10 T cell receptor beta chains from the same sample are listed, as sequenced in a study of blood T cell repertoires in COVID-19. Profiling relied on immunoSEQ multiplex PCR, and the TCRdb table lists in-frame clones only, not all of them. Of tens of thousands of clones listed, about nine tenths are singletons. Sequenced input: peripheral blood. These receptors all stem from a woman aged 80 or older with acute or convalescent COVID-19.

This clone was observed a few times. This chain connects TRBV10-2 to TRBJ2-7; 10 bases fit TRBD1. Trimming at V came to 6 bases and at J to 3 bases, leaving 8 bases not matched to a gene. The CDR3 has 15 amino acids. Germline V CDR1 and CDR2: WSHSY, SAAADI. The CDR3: CASRTGTGDDYEQYF. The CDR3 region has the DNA TGCGCCAGCAGAACCGGGACAGGGGACGACTACGAGCAGTACTTC.

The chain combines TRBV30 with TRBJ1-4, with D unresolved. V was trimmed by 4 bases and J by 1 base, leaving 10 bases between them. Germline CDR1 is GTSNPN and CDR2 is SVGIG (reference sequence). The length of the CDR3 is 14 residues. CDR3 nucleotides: TGTGCCTGGACGAGCCCTTTAACTAATGAAAAACTGTTTTTT. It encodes CAWTSPLTNEKLFF. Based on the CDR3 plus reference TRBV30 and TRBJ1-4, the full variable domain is SQTIHQWPATLVQPVGSPLSLECTVEGTSNPNLYWYRQAAGRGLQLLFYSVGIGQISSEVPQNLSASRPQDRQFILSSKKLLLSDSGFYLCAWTSPLTNEKLFFGSGTQLSVL.

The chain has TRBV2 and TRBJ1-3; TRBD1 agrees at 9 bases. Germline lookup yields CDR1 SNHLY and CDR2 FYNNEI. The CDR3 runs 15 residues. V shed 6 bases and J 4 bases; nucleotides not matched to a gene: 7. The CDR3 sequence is CASSFGQGRGNTIYF. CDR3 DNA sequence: TGTGCCAGCAGCTTCGGACAGGGGAGAGGAAACACCATATATTTT.

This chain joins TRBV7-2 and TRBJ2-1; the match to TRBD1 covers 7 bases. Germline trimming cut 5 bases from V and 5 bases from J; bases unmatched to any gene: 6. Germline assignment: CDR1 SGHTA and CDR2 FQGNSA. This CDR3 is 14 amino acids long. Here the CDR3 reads CASSQRQGNNEQFF. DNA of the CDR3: TGTGCCAGCAGCCAAAGACAGGGCAACAATGAGCAGTTCTTC.

CDR3 sequence reads: CASSMGGLDGSEQFF. The DNA for the CDR3 is TGTGCCAGTAGTATGGGAGGGCTGGACGGAAGTGAGCAGTTCTTC. This sequence joins TRBV19 and TRBJ2-1; 7 positions match TRBD2. This CDR3 region has 15 residues. Trimming removed 3 bases from V and 9 bases from J; junction bases left unmatched: 11. CDR1 is LNHDA, CDR2 SQIVND, per germline (reference sequence).

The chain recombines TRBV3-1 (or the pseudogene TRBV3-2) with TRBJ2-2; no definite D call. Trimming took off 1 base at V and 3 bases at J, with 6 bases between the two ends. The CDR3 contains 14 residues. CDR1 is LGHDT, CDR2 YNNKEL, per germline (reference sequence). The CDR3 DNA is TGTGCCAGCAGCCAAGTGGCCGACACCGGGGAGCTGTTTTTT. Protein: CASSQVADTGELFF.

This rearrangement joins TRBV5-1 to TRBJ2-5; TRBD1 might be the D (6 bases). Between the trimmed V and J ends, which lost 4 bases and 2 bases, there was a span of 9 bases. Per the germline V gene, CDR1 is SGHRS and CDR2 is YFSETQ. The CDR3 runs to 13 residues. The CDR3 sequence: CASSVQGQETQYF. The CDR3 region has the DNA TGCGCCAGCAGCGTACAGGGTCAAGAGACCCAGTACTTC.

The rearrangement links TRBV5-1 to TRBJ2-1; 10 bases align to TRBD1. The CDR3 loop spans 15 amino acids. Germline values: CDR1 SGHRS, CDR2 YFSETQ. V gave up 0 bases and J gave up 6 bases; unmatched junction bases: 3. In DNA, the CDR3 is TGCGCCAGCAGCTTGGTCGGGACAGGGGCCAATGAGCAGTTCTTC. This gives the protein CASSLVGTGANEQFF.

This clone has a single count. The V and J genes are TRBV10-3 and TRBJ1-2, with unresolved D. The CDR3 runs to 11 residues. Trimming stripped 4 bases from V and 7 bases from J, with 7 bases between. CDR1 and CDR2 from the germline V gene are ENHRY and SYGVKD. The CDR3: CAISVAAGYTF. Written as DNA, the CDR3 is TGTGCCATCAGTGTTGCGGCTGGCTACACCTTC.

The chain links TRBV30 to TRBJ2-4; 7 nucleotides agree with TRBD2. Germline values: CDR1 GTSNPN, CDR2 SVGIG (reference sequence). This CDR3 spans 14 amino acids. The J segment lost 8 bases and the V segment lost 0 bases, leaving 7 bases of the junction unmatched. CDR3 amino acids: CAWSVGGTVDIQYF. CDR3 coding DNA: TGTGCCTGGAGTGTGGGGGGGACGGTTGACATTCAGTACTTC.